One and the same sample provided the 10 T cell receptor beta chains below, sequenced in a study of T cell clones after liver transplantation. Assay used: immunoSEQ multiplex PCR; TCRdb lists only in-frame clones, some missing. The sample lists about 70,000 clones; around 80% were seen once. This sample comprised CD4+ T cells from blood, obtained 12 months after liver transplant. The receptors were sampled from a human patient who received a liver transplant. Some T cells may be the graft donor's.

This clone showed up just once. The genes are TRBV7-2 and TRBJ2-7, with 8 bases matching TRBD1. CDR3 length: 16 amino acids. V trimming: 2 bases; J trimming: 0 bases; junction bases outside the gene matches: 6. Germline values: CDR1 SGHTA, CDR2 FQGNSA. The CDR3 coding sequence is TGTGCCAGCAGCTTACCCCGGGACAGGTCCTCCTACGAGCAGTACTTC. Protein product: CASSLPRDRSSYEQYF.

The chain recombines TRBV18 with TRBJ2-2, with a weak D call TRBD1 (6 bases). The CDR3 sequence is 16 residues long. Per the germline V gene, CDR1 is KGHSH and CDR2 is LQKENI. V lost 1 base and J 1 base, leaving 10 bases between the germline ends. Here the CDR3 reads CASSPLGTLNTGELFF. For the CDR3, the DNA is TGTGCCAGCTCACCACTAGGGACACTGAACACCGGGGAGCTGTTTTTT.

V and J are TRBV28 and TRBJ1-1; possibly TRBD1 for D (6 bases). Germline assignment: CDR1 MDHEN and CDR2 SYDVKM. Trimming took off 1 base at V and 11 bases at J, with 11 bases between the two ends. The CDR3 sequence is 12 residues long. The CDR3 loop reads CASSLSGTTAFF. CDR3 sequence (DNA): TGTGCCAGCAGTTTATCCGGGACAACGGCTTTCTTT.

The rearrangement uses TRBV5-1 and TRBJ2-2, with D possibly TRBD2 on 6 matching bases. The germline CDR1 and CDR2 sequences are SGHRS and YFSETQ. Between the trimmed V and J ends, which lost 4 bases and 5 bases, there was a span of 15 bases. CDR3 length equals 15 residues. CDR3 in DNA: TGCGCCAGCAGCATAAGACTAGGGTGGACCGGGGAGCTGTTTTTT. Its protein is CASSIRLGWTGELFF. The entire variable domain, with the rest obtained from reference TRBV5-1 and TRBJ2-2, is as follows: KAGVTQTPRYLIKTRGQQVTLSCSPISGHRSVSWYQQTPGQGLQFLFEYFSETQRNKGNFPGRFSGRQFSNSRSEMNVSTLELGDSALYLCASSIRLGWTGELFFGEGSRLTVL.

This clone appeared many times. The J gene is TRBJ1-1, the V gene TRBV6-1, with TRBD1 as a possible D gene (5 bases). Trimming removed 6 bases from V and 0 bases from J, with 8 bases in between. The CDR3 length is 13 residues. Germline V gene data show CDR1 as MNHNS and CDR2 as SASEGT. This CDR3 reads CASRRQMNTEAFF. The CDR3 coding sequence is TGTGCCAGCAGGCGACAGATGAACACTGAAGCTTTCTTT.

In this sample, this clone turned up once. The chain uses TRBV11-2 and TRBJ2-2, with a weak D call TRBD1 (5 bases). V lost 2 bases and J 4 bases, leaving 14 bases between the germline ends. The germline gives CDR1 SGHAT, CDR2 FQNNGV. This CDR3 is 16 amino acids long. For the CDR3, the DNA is TGTGCCAGCAGCTTAAGACCAGGGCTGGGCACCGGGGAGCTGTTTTTT. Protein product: CASSLRPGLGTGELFF.

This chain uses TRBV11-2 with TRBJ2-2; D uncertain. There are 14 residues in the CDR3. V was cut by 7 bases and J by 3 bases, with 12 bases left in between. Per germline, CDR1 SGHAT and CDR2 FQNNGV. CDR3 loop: CASTQRVDTGELFF. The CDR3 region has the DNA TGTGCCAGCACCCAAAGAGTGGACACCGGGGAGCTGTTTTTT.

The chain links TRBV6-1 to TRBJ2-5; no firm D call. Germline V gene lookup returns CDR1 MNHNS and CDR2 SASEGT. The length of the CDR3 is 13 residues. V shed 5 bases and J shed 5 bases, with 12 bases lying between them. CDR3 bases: TGTGCCAGCAGTCACCTACCCCTGGAGACCCAGTACTTC. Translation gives CASSHLPLETQYF.

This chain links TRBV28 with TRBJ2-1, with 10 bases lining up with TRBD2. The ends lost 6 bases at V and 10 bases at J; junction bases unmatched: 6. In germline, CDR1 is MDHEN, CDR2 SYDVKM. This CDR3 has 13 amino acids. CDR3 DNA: TGTGCCAGCAGCCAAGCGGGAGGGAGAGAGCAGTTCTTC. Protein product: CASSQAGGREQFF.

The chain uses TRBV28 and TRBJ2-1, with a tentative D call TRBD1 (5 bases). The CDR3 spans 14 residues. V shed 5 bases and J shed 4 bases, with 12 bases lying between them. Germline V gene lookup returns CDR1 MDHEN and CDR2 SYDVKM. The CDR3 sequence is CASSPTTAYNEQFF. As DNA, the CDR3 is TGTGCCAGCAGTCCGACGACAGCTTACAATGAGCAGTTCTTC.